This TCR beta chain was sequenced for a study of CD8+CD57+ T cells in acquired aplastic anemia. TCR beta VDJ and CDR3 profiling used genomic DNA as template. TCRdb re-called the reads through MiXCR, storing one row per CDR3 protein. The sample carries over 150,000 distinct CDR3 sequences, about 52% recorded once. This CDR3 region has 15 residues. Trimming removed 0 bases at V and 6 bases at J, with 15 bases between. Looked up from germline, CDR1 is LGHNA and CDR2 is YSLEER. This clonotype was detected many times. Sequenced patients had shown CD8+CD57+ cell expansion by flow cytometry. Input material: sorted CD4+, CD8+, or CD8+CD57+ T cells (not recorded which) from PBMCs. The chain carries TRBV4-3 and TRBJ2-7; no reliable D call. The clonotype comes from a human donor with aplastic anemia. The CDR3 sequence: CASSQDNGFTGEQYF. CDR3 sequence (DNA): TGCGCCAGCAGCCAAGATAATGGTTTTACGGGCGAGCAGTACTTC.